These 9 T cell receptor beta chains were sequenced from one sample in a study of OX40 agonist ivuxolimab in advanced cancers. The table came from immunoSEQ multiplex PCR; TCRdb's copy has only in-frame clones and leaves some out. Of roughly 79,000 clones listed, approximately 84% are singletons. The material sequenced was CD4+ or CD8+ T cells sorted from blood, taken in a trial of the OX40 agonist ivuxolimab. These receptors came from an adult with an advanced solid tumor such as melanoma, head and neck, liver or kidney cancer.

The chain combines TRBV18 with TRBJ2-1; 8 nucleotides line up with TRBD1. The junction had 9 bases not matched to a gene; V was cut back by 4 bases and J by 7 bases. This CDR3 is built from 15 residues. Germline V gene data show CDR1 as KGHSH and CDR2 as LQKENI. The CDR3 loop reads CASSHPVQGGNEQFF. The CDR3 DNA is TGTGCCAGCTCACACCCAGTACAGGGGGGAAATGAGCAGTTCTTC.

Note on this clone: The junction and the germline gene differ at one end; a read error may be behind it. The chain links TRBV30 to TRBJ1-2; D is perhaps TRBD1 (5 bases). CDR1 is GTSNPN and CDR2 is SVGIG in the germline V gene (reference sequence). CDR3 size: 13 residues. The CDR3 bases are TGTGCCTGGAGTGTACTGGAGAGGGGCCATCCGCACTTC. It encodes CAWSVLERGHPHF. The variable domain in full, completed from reference TRBV30 and TRBJ1-2, reads SQTIHQWPATLVQPVGSPLSLECTVEGTSNPNLYWYRQAAGRGLQLLFYSVGIGQISSEVPQNLSASRPQDRQFILSSKKLLLSDSGFYLCAWSVLERGHPHFGSGTRLTVV.

The chain uses TRBV30 and TRBJ1-1; no reliable D call. The germline CDR1 and CDR2 sequences are GTSNPN and SVGIG (reference sequence). This CDR3 has 11 residues. The germline V and J ends were trimmed by 3 bases and 5 bases, with 7 bases remaining between them. CDR3: CAWRWATEAFF. CDR3 coding DNA: TGTGCCTGGAGATGGGCTACTGAAGCTTTCTTT.

The CDR3 DNA reads as TGCAGCGGAGGGGAAAACTATGGCTACACCTTC. Amino acid sequence: CSGGENYGYTF. The V gene is TRBV29-1, the J gene TRBJ1-2; possibly TRBD1 for D (5 bases). Germline-derived CDR1 and CDR2 are SQVTM and ANQGSEA. Trimming took 7 bases from V and 2 from J, leaving 8 bases between them. This CDR3 comprises 11 residues.

V and J are TRBV5-8 and TRBJ2-1; a weak D match, TRBD2 (6 bases). Germline V gene lookup returns CDR1 SGHTS and CDR2 YDEGEE. The CDR3 extends over 16 amino acids. The germline V and J ends were trimmed by 5 bases and 8 bases, with 23 bases remaining between them. As DNA, the CDR3 is TGTGCCAGCAGTCCCTTAAGGCTTGCTAGCGACCATGAGCAGTTCTTC. It is translated as CASSPLRLASDHEQFF. Full variable domain (missing parts from reference TRBV5-8 and TRBJ2-1): EAGVTQSPTHLIKTRGQQATLRCSPISGHTSVYWYQQALGLGLQFLLWYDEGEERNRGNFPPRFSGRQFPNYSSELNVNALELEDSALYLCASSPLRLASDHEQFFGPGTRLTVL.

The chain joins TRBV18 to TRBJ2-2, with D unclear. CDR3 length: 13 residues. Between the trimmed V and J ends, which lost 1 base and 4 bases, there was a span of 4 bases. In germline, CDR1 is KGHSH, CDR2 LQKENI. CDR3 amino acids: CASSPQGTGELFF. Written as DNA, the CDR3 is TGTGCCAGCTCACCACAGGGCACCGGGGAGCTGTTTTTT.

This clone appeared a single time. The identical CDR3 is also encoded by other nucleotide sequences in the sample. The V call is TRBV18, the J call TRBJ2-6, with D unresolved. Trimming left V 6 bases short and J 0 bases short, with 15 bases between. Germline V gives CDR1 KGHSH, CDR2 LQKENI. This CDR3 region has 17 residues. CDR3 nucleotides: TGTGCCAGCTCTCCCTCTATTCCACTCTCTGGGGCCAACGTCCTGACTTTC. It yields the protein CASSPSIPLSGANVLTF.

The chain combines TRBV14 with TRBJ2-1; TRBD2 aligns across 11 bases. Germline assignment: CDR1 SGHDN and CDR2 FVKESK. With 3 bases clipped from V and 6 bases from J, the junction kept 7 bases outside the gene matches. This CDR3 contains 16 residues. CDR3 region: CASSHISGRAANEQFF. Written as DNA, the CDR3 is TGTGCCAGCAGCCACATTAGCGGGAGGGCGGCCAATGAGCAGTTCTTC. Based on the CDR3 plus reference TRBV14 and TRBJ2-1, the full variable domain is EAGVTQFPSHSVIEKGQTVTLRCDPISGHDNLYWYRRVMGKEIKFLLHFVKESKQDESGMPNNRFLAERTGGTYSTLKVQPAELEDSGVYFCASSHISGRAANEQFFGPGTRLTVL.

This chain joins TRBV5-1 and TRBJ2-5, with 11 bases identical to TRBD2. The V gene end was trimmed by 5 bases and the J gene end by 5 bases; junction bases not matched to a gene: 8. The CDR3 is 15 residues long. Per the germline V gene, CDR1 is SGHRS and CDR2 is YFSETQ. The DNA of the CDR3 is TGCGCCAGCAGAGAGCTAGCGGGAGGCTGGGAGACCCAGTACTTC. Translated, it gives CASRELAGGWETQYF.